This T cell receptor (beta chain) is drawn from a study of blood T cell repertoires in COVID-19. Study-level information: Researchers got acute and convalescent COVID-19 samples from the United States, Italy and Spain. In each case, the material was cDNA or gDNA derived from T cells, B-cell-depleted T cells, or PBMCs.

Trimming removed 2 bases from V and 4 bases from J; junction bases left unmatched: 7. Looked up from germline, CDR1 is SEHNR and CDR2 is FQNEAQ (reference sequence). The CDR3 consists of 16 residues. In the source study's methods: Estimated nucleated cell counts came from reference gene primer amplification. Produced via immunoSEQ multiplex PCR; TCRdb's table is partial and in-frame only. That table supplies the V and J calls and clone size; D and trimming were determined from the DNA. The sample includes about 75,000 clones, 85% to 90% of them seen just once. The receptor's source is a human donor in a cohort sampled during active COVID-19. The chain joins TRBV7-9 to TRBJ2-1; 8 bases line up with TRBD2. Source material: peripheral blood. CDR3 residues: CASSLLLAGPYNEQFF. The CDR3 bases are TGTGCCAGCAGCTTATTGTTAGCGGGACCATACAATGAGCAGTTCTTC.